This TCR beta chain stems from a study of blood T cell repertoires in COVID-19. About the study: The samples span acute and convalescent COVID-19 from the United States, Italy and Spain. T cells, B-cell-depleted T cells, or PBMCs provided the cDNA or gDNA that served as material.

Authors' data handling: Amplification with reference gene primers provided the estimates of nucleated cell counts. Only in-frame clones appear in the TCRdb table, and some are missing; sequencing was by immunoSEQ multiplex PCR. V and J calls plus clone size are reproduced from that table; the DNA served to infer D and trimming. The sample holds 65,000 to 70,000 clones; about 93% are singletons and the top ten take approximately 2.9%. Between the trimmed V and J ends, which lost 5 bases and 12 bases, there was a span of 16 bases. Germline V gene lookup returns CDR1 SGHNT and CDR2 YENEEA. CDR3 size: 12 residues.

The TCR was taken from a man aged 65-85 years with active COVID-19. Material: peripheral blood. The chain recombines TRBV11-3 with TRBJ1-2; D may be TRBD1 (6 bases). In nucleotides, the CDR3 is TGTGCCAGCAGCCCCGGGGCAGGGGACGACACCTTC. This sequence encodes CASSPGAGDDTF.